This entry lists 17 T cell receptor beta chains sequenced from one sample in a study of human T cells and chemical hapten exposure. The authors extracted total RNA from unfractionated whole blood. From the 5' RACE reads, TCRdb called clonotypes with MiXCR, one entry per CDR3 protein. Of more than 140,000 distinct CDR3 sequences listed, approximately 4% are singletons. Receptor source: a female donor in good health.

This clonotype has ten or more counts. The chain uses TRBV4-2 and TRBJ2-2, with 7 bases lining up with TRBD2. The CDR3 is 16 amino acids. Trimming took 2 bases from V and 1 from J; bases not matched to a gene: 4. CDR1 LGHNA and CDR2 YNFKEQ come from the germline V gene. The CDR3 DNA reads TGTGCCAGCAGCCAACCAGCGGGGCGGAACACCGGGGAGCTGTTTTTT. Translation gives CASSQPAGRNTGELFF.

The rearrangement joins TRBV5-8 to TRBJ2-3, with 9 bases matching TRBD1. Trimming cost V 1 base and J 4 bases; bases outside gene matches: 4. The CDR3 runs 15 residues. CDR1 is SGHTS, CDR2 YDEGEE, per germline. The CDR3 DNA is TGTGCCAGCAGCTTGACCGGGACAGGGTCAGATACGCAGTATTTT. It specifies CASSLTGTGSDTQYF.

This clonotype was found a few times. CDR3 nucleotides: TGTGCCAGCAGTGACGATGAGTGTGCGCCCGGGAATGAGCAGTTCTTC. Translating it yields CASSDDECAPGNEQFF. The genes are TRBV6-4 and TRBJ2-1; D not resolved. The germline V gene has CDR1 MRHNA and CDR2 SNTAGT. This CDR3 has 16 residues. Trimming left V 2 bases short and J 7 bases short, with 18 bases between.

The sample holds many counts of this clonotype. This chain joins TRBV12-3 or TRBV12-4 and TRBJ1-5; 8 nucleotides line up with TRBD1. The CDR3 contains 14 residues. Trimming removed 5 bases from V and 6 bases from J; junction bases left unmatched: 6. CDR3 DNA: TGTGCCAGCAGTCCTGGACAGGGAGGTCAGCCCCAGCATTTT. As protein: CASSPGQGGQPQHF.

This clonotype was detected many times. This chain connects TRBV27 to TRBJ2-5; the D is unclear. V was cut by 2 bases and J by 5 bases, with 9 bases left in between. The CDR3 runs to 13 residues. Germline V lookup: CDR1 MNHEY, CDR2 SMNVEV (reference sequence). The CDR3 coding sequence is TGTGCCAGCAGTTTAATTGGGTCGGAGACCCAGTACTTC. It encodes CASSLIGSETQYF.

The chain uses TRBV6-6 and TRBJ1-1; tentative D call: TRBD1 (5 bases). The CDR3 totals 15 residues. Germline lookup yields CDR1 MNHNY and CDR2 SVGAGI (reference sequence). The V gene lost 1 base and the J gene lost 1 base, with 10 bases spanning the gap. The CDR3 region is CASSYWDGQNTEAFF. CDR3 coding DNA: TGTGCCAGCAGTTACTGGGACGGCCAGAACACTGAAGCTTTCTTT.

Many counts were recorded for this clonotype. This CDR3 reads CASSPPGRRGAYEQYF. Here the CDR3 DNA reads TGTGCCAGCTCACCACCCGGCAGGCGGGGGGCCTACGAGCAGTACTTC. V is TRBV18 and J is TRBJ2-7, with 8 bases lining up with TRBD2. In germline, CDR1 is KGHSH, CDR2 LQKENI. The CDR3 loop spans 16 amino acids. Trimming took 0 bases from V and 2 from J; bases not matched to a gene: 6.

The sample holds many counts of this clonotype. The gene calls are TRBV14 and TRBJ1-6; 7 bases align to TRBD1. The CDR3 is 15 residues long. Germline V gene lookup returns CDR1 SGHDN and CDR2 FVKESK. V lost 4 bases to trimming and J lost 6 bases; unmatched junction nucleotides: 6. For the CDR3, the DNA is TGTGCCAGCAGCCCGCAGACAGGGCCTAATTCACCCCTCCACTTT. This encodes CASSPQTGPNSPLHF.

The chain recombines TRBV7-2 with TRBJ2-7; D perhaps matches TRBD2 (5 bases). From germline, CDR1 is SGHTA and CDR2 FQGNSA. The germline V and J ends were trimmed by 1 base and 3 bases, with 10 bases remaining between them. CDR3 length: 14 amino acids. In nucleotides, the CDR3 is TGTGCCAGCAGCTTAGGTACAGACTACTACGAGCAGTACTTC. Amino acid sequence: CASSLGTDYYEQYF.

The chain recombines TRBV7-6 with TRBJ2-3, with TRBD2 matching 11 bases. The trim removed 4 bases at V and 6 bases at J, leaving 18 bases unmatched. Germline V gene data show CDR1 as SGHVS and CDR2 as FNYEAQ. The length of the CDR3 is 19 residues. The CDR3 sequence is CASSSQGPSGGHRWDTQYF. The CDR3 bases are TGTGCCAGCAGCTCCCAAGGTCCTAGCGGGGGGCATCGCTGGGATACGCAGTATTTT.

This clonotype was recorded at least ten times. The chain combines TRBV7-9 with TRBJ1-4; D remains ambiguous. The CDR3 covers 14 residues. Trimming shortened V by 5 bases and J by 5 bases, and 12 bases separated the two germline ends. Germline assignment: CDR1 SEHNR and CDR2 FQNEAQ (reference sequence). DNA for the CDR3: TGTGCCAGCAGCCTTCTGCCCCGCAATGAAAAACTGTTTTTT. Its protein is CASSLLPRNEKLFF.

This chain connects TRBV12-3 or TRBV12-4 to TRBJ2-7; 12 nucleotides match TRBD1. V was pared by 7 bases and J by 4 bases, with 5 bases of the junction left unmatched. The CDR3 runs 14 residues. The CDR3 DNA reads as TGTGCCAGCACCCCGGGACAGGGGGCTTACGAGCAGTACTTC. It codes for CASTPGQGAYEQYF.

In this sample, this clonotype turned up many times. The chain is built from TRBV4-3 and TRBJ1-4, with 9 bases that match TRBD1. The CDR3 loop spans 15 amino acids. In germline, CDR1 is LGHNA, CDR2 YSLEER. V gave up 1 base and J gave up 6 bases; unmatched junction bases: 3. For the CDR3, the DNA is TGCGCCAGCAGCCAAGCACGGACAGGGGATGAAAAACTGTTTTTT. The encoded protein is CASSQARTGDEKLFF.

This clonotype was observed at least ten times. The V gene is TRBV6-2 or TRBV6-3, the J gene TRBJ2-1, with D perhaps TRBD1 or TRBD2 (5 bases each). This CDR3 contains 13 residues. The V end was cut by 5 bases, the J end by 7 bases, with 12 bases between. CDR1 and CDR2 from the germline V gene are MNHEY and SVGEGT. The CDR3, as DNA: TGTGCCAGCAGTCGTTCTGGGGGTAATGAGCAGTTCTTC. It is translated as CASSRSGGNEQFF.

This clonotype was recorded many times. This rearrangement joins TRBV5-1 to TRBJ2-7; D unclear. The germline V and J ends were trimmed by 4 bases and 0 bases, with 11 bases remaining between them. Germline loops: CDR1 SGHRS, CDR2 YFSETQ. This CDR3 is built from 14 residues. The CDR3 region is CASSPTPSSYEQYF. CDR3 coding DNA: TGCGCCAGCAGCCCGACACCGAGCTCCTACGAGCAGTACTTC.

This clonotype was counted many times. The rearrangement links TRBV18 to TRBJ1-1; D is possibly TRBD1 (6 bases). Trimming shortened V by 4 bases and J by 3 bases, and 12 bases separated the two germline ends. Germline values: CDR1 KGHSH, CDR2 LQKENI. The CDR3 has 14 residues. This CDR3 reads CASSRKGGDTEAFF. CDR3 bases: TGTGCCAGCTCACGGAAGGGGGGAGACACTGAAGCTTTCTTT. Complete variable domain (other parts from reference TRBV18 and TRBJ1-1): NAGVMQNPRHLVRRRGQEARLRCSPMKGHSHVYWYRQLPEEGLKFMVYLQKENIIDESGMPKERFSAEFPKEGPSILRIQQVVRGDSAAYFCASSRKGGDTEAFFGQGTRLTVV.

The table lists this clonotype with many counts. This chain joins TRBV28 and TRBJ1-6; possibly TRBD1 for D (6 bases). Trimming cost V 5 bases and J 8 bases, with 16 bases left between them. Germline V gene sequence: CDR1 MDHEN, CDR2 SYDVKM. The CDR3 has 15 residues. Written as DNA, the CDR3 is TGTGCCAGCAGTCAACTCACAGGGCGTGATTCACCCCTCCACTTT. Translating it yields CASSQLTGRDSPLHF. Filled out from reference TRBV28 and TRBJ1-6, the complete variable domain reads DVKVTQSSRYLVKRTGEKVFLECVQDMDHENMFWYRQDPGLGLRLIYFSYDVKMKEKGDIPEGYSVSREKKERFSLILESASTNQTSMYLCASSQLTGRDSPLHFGNGTRLTVT.